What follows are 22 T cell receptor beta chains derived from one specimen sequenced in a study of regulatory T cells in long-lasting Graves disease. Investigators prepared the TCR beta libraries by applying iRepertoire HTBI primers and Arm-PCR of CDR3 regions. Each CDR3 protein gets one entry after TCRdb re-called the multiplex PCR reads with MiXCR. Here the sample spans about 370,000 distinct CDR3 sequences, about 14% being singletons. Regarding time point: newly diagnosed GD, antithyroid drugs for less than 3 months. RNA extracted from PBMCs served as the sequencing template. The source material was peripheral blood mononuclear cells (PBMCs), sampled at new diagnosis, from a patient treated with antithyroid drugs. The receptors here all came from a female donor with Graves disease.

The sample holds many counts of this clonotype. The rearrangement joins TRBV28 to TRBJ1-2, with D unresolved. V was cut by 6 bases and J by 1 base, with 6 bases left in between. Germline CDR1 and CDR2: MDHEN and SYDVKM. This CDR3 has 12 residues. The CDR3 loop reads CASSLFNYGYTF. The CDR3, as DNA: TGTGCCAGCAGCCTATTTAACTATGGCTACACCTTC.

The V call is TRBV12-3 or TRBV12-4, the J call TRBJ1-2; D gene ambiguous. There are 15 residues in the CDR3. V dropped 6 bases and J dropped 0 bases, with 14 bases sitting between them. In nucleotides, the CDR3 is TGTGCCAGCAGGGGTTCTGGCACGACTAACTATGGCTACACCTTC. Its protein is CASRGSGTTNYGYTF.

The CDR3 sequence is CASSGDRSNSPLHF. In DNA, the CDR3 is TGTGCCAGCAGTGGGGACAGGTCTAATTCACCCCTCCACTTT. The chain employs TRBV6-2 or TRBV6-3 and TRBJ1-6; the match to TRBD1 covers 8 bases. CDR3 length equals 14 residues. Germline V lookup: CDR1 MNHEY, CDR2 SVGEGT. The ends lost 5 bases at V and 6 bases at J; junction bases unmatched: 3.

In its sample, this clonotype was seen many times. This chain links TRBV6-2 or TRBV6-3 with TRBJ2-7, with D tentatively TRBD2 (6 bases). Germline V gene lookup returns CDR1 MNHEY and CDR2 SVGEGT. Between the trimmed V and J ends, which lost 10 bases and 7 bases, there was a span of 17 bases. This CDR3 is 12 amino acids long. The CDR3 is CATGASRDEQYF. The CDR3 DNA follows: TGTGCCACAGGAGCATCGCGGGATGAGCAGTACTTC.

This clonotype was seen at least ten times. The CDR3 sequence: CASRPTGPADTQYF. The CDR3 DNA reads TGTGCCAGCAGGCCCACGGGTCCCGCAGATACGCAGTATTTT. The gene calls are TRBV2 and TRBJ2-3; no definite D call. CDR3 length: 14 amino acids. V shed 6 bases and J shed 4 bases, with 14 bases lying between them. Germline CDR1 reads SNHLY; CDR2 reads FYNNEI.

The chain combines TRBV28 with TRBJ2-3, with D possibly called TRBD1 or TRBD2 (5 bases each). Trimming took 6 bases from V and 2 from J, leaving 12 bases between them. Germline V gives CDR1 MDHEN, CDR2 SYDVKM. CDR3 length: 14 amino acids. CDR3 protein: CASRSGQATDTQYF. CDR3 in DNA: TGTGCCAGCAGATCGGGGCAGGCCACAGATACGCAGTATTTT.

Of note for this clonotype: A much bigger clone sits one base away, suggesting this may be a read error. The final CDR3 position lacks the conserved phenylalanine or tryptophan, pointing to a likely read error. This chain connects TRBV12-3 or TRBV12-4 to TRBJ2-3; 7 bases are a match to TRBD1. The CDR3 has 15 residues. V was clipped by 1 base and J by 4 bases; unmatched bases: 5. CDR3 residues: CASSLGLQGADTQYL. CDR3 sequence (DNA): TGTGCCAGCAGTTTAGGTTTGCAGGGGGCAGATACGCAGTATCTT.

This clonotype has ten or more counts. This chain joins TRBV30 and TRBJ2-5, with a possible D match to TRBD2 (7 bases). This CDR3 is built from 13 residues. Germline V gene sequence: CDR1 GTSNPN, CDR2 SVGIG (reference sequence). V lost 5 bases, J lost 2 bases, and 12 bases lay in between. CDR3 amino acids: CAWEGGGQETQYF. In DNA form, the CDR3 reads TGTGCCTGGGAGGGGGGGGGACAAGAGACCCAGTACTTC. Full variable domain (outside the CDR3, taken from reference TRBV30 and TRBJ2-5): SQTIHQWPATLVQPVGSPLSLECTVEGTSNPNLYWYRQAAGRGLQLLFYSVGIGQISSEVPQNLSASRPQDRQFILSSKKLLLSDSGFYLCAWEGGGQETQYFGPGTRLLVL.

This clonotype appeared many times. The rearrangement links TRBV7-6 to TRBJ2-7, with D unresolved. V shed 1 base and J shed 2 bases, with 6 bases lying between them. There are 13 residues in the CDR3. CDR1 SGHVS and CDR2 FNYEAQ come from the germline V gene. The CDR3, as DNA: TGTGCCAGCAGCTTAGGAGCCACCTACGAGCAGTACTTC. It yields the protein CASSLGATYEQYF.

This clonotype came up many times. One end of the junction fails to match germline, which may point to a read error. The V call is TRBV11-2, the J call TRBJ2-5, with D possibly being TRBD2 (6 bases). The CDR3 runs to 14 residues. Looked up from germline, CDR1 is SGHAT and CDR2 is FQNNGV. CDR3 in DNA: TGTGCCAGCAGCCCCGGGGGATGGGGAGAGGCCCAGTACTTC. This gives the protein CASSPGGWGEAQYF.

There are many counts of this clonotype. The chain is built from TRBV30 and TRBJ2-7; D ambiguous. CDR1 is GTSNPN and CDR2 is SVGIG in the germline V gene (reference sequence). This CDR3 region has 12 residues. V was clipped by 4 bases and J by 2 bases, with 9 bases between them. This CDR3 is CAWKGIPYEQYF. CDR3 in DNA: TGTGCCTGGAAAGGTATCCCCTACGAGCAGTACTTC.

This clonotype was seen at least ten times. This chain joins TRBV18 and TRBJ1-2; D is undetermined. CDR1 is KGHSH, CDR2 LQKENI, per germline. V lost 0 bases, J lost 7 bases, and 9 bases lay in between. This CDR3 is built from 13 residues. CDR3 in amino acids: CASSPPESPGYTF. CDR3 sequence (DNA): TGTGCCAGCTCACCACCCGAATCGCCTGGCTACACCTTC. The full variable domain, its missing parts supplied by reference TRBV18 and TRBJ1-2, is NAGVMQNPRHLVRRRGQEARLRCSPMKGHSHVYWYRQLPEEGLKFMVYLQKENIIDESGMPKERFSAEFPKEGPSILRIQQVVRGDSAAYFCASSPPESPGYTFGSGTRLTVV.

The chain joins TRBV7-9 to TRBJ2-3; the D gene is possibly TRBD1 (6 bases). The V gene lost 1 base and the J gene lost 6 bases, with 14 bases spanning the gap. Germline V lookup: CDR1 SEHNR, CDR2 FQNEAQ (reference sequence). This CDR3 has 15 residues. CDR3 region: CASSLVAGAADTQYF. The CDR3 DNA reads TGTGCCAGCAGCTTAGTCGCAGGGGCAGCGGATACGCAGTATTTT. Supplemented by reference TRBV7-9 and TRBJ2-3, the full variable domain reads DTGVSQNPRHKITKRGQNVTFRCDPISEHNRLYWYRQTLGQGPEFLTYFQNEAQLEKSRLLSDRFSAERPKGSFSTLEIQRTEQGDSAMYLCASSLVAGAADTQYFGPGTRLTVL.

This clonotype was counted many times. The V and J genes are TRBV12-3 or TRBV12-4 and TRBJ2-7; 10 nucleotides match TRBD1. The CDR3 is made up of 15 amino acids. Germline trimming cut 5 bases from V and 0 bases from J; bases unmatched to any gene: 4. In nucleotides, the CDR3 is TGTGCCAGCAGTCTCCGGGACAGGGGCTCCTACGAGCAGTACTTC. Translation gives CASSLRDRGSYEQYF.

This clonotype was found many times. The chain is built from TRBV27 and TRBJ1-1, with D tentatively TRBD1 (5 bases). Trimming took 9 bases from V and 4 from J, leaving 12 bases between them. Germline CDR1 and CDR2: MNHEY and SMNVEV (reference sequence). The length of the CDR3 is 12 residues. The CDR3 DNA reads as TGTGCCAGTTCTGGGGGTGGCACTGAAGCTTTCTTT. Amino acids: CASSGGGTEAFF.

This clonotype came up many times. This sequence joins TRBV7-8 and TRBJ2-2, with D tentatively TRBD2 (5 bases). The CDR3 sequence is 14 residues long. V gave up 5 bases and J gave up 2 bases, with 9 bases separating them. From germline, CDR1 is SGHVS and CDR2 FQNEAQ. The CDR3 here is CASSPEVNTGELFF. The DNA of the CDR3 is TGTGCCAGCAGCCCGGAGGTTAACACCGGGGAGCTGTTTTTT.

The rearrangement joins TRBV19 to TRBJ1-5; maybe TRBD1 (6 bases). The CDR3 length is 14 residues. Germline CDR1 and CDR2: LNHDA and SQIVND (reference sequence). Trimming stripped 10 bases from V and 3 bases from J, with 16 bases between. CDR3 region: CATSGDRINQPQHF. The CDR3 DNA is TGTGCCACTTCAGGGGACCGAATCAATCAGCCCCAGCATTTT. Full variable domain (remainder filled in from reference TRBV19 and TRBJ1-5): DGGITQSPKYLFRKEGQNVTLSCEQNLNHDAMYWYRQDPGQGLRLIYYSQIVNDFQKGDIAEGYSVSREKKESFPLTVTSAQKNPTAFYLCATSGDRINQPQHFGDGTRLSIL.

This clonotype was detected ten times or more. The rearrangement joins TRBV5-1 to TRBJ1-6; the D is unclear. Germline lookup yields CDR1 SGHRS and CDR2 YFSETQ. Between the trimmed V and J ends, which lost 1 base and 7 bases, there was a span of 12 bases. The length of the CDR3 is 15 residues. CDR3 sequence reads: CASSLLPPRNSPLHF. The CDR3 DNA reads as TGCGCCAGCAGCTTGCTTCCCCCACGGAATTCACCCCTCCACTTT.

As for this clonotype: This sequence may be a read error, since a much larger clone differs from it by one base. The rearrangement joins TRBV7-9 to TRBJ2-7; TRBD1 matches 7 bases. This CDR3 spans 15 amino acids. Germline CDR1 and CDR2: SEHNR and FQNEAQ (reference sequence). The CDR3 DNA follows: TGTGCCAGCAGCTCTGTGGACAGGAAAGAAGACGAGCAGTCCTTC. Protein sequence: CASSSVDRKEDEQSF.

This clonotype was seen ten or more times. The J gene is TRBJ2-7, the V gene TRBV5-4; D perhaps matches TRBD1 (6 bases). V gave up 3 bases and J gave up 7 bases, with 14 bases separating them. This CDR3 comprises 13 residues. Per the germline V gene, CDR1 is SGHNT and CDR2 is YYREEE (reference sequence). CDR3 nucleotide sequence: TGTGCCAGCAGCTCACAAAACGACAGGGAGCAGTACTTC. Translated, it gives CASSSQNDREQYF.

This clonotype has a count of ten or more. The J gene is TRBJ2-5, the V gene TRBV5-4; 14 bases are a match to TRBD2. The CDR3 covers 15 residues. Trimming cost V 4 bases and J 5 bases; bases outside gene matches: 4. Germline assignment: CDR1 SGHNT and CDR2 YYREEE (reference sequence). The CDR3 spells CASSAGLAGDETQYF. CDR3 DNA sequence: TGTGCCAGCAGCGCGGGACTAGCGGGAGATGAGACCCAGTACTTC.

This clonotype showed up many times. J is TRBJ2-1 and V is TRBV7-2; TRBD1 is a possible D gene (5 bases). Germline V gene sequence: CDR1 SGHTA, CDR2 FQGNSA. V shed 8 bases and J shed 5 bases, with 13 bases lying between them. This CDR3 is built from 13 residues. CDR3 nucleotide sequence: TGTGCCAGCCAAGCCCAGGGTGACAATGAGCAGTTCTTC. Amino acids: CASQAQGDNEQFF. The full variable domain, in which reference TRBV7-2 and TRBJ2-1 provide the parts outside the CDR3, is GAGVSQSPSNKVTEKGKDVELRCDPISGHTALYWYRQSLGQGLEFLIYFQGNSAPDKSGLPSDRFSAERTGGSVSTLTIQRTQQEDSAVYLCASQAQGDNEQFFGPGTRLTVL.